This T cell receptor beta chain was obtained from a study of shared clonotypes between healthy human individuals. Assay used: immunoSEQ multiplex PCR; TCRdb lists only in-frame clones, some missing. The sample has about 770,000 clones; roughly two thirds are singletons. The CDR3 sequence is 16 residues long. The J segment lost 3 bases and the V segment lost 4 bases, leaving 7 bases of the junction unmatched. From CD4+ cells came CD45RA+ naive and CD45RA-negative memory subsets. The chain couples TRBV23-1 to TRBJ2-3; TRBD1 agrees at 10 bases. TRBV23-1 is labeled an ORF, and its function is uncertain. The source of this sequence is a woman younger than 45 in good health. Sequenced material: memory CD4+ T cells sorted from blood. Subset of the sample: CD45RA-negative fraction. This CDR3 reads CASSPGTGEGTDTQYF. The CDR3 DNA reads TGCGCCAGCAGTCCCGGGACAGGGGAGGGGACAGATACGCAGTATTTT.